This passage covers 8 T cell receptor beta chains from one sample sequenced in a study of T cell responses to AZD1222 COVID-19 vaccine. The data were produced by immunoSEQ multiplex PCR, yet TCRdb's version contains in-frame clones alone and is incomplete. The sample holds 120,000 to 150,000 clones, around 84% seen once. This specimen consisted of peripheral blood, obtained 28 days after the second AZD1222 dose. These receptor sequences come from an adult who received the AZD1222 COVID-19 vaccine.

This clone has a handful of counts. The chain combines TRBV28 with TRBJ1-3; the D is unclear. Germline V CDR1 and CDR2: MDHEN, SYDVKM. This CDR3 contains 14 residues. Trimming removed 2 bases from V and 2 bases from J, with 7 bases in between. The CDR3 protein is CASSLMAAGNTIYF. The CDR3 DNA reads TGTGCCAGCAGTTTAATGGCGGCTGGAAACACCATATATTTT.

This chain links TRBV3-1 (or the pseudogene TRBV3-2) with TRBJ2-7; D is perhaps TRBD1 (6 bases). Germline CDR1 reads LGHDT; CDR2 reads YNNKEL (reference sequence). V shed 1 base and J shed 2 bases, with 15 bases lying between them. This CDR3 is 16 amino acids long. The CDR3 region is CASSQGGGSLTYEQYF. CDR3 nucleotides: TGTGCCAGCAGCCAAGGAGGGGGAAGCCTAACCTACGAGCAGTACTTC.

The rearrangement joins TRBV28 to TRBJ1-4; D ambiguous. Per germline, CDR1 MDHEN and CDR2 SYDVKM. The CDR3 sequence is 15 residues long. The ends were cut back, 7 bases at V and 5 bases at J, with 17 bases in the middle. The CDR3 sequence: CASKPPAVGNEKLFF. The DNA of the CDR3 is TGTGCCAGCAAACCTCCGGCAGTGGGCAATGAAAAACTGTTTTTT.

The chain joins TRBV11-2 to TRBJ2-2, with a tentative D call TRBD2 (5 bases). The CDR3 spans 14 residues. Germline V gene sequence: CDR1 SGHAT, CDR2 FQNNGV. Trimming left V 3 bases short and J 6 bases short, with 11 bases between. CDR3 in DNA: TGTGCCAGCAGCTTGACCTCCGGGGCCGGGGAGCTGTTTTTT. Its protein is CASSLTSGAGELFF.

This chain uses TRBV19 with TRBJ1-3; D unresolved. V lost 6 bases and J 4 bases, leaving 4 bases between the germline ends. CDR1 LNHDA and CDR2 SQIVND come from the germline V gene (reference sequence). The CDR3 loop spans 11 amino acids. The CDR3: CASRSGNTIYF. Written as DNA, the CDR3 is TGTGCCAGTAGGTCCGGAAACACCATATATTTT.

The rearrangement joins TRBV11-2 to TRBJ2-7, with D possibly matching TRBD2 (5 bases). The germline V gene has CDR1 SGHAT and CDR2 FQNNGV. This CDR3 is 12 amino acids long. The V end lost 5 bases, the J end lost 2 bases, and 7 bases lay between the germline ends. CDR3 nucleotide sequence: TGTGCCAGCAGCGGGCGGGCCTACGAGCAGTACTTC. Its translation: CASSGRAYEQYF.

The CDR3 spells CASTRSSGNTIYF. DNA for the CDR3: TGTGCCAGCACCCGAAGCTCTGGAAACACCATATATTTT. The chain is built from TRBV9 and TRBJ1-3; no clear D. CDR3 size: 13 residues. The germline gives CDR1 SGDLS, CDR2 YYNGEE. Trimming cost V 6 bases and J 0 bases, with 7 bases left between them.

The chain carries TRBV19 and TRBJ1-4, with no clear D. The length of the CDR3 is 16 residues. V gave up 8 bases and J gave up 8 bases, with 24 bases separating them. Germline V gene sequence: CDR1 LNHDA, CDR2 SQIVND (reference sequence). This CDR3 is CASADGITNGYEKLFF. Here the CDR3 DNA reads TGTGCCAGTGCCGACGGGATAACGAATGGATACGAAAAACTGTTTTTT. Using reference TRBV19 and TRBJ1-4 for the parts outside the CDR3, the full variable domain is DGGITQSPKYLFRKEGQNVTLSCEQNLNHDAMYWYRQDPGQGLRLIYYSQIVNDFQKGDIAEGYSVSREKKESFPLTVTSAQKNPTAFYLCASADGITNGYEKLFFGSGTQLSVL.